These T cell receptor beta chains were read from a single sample in a study of blood T cell repertoires in COVID-19. Sequenced by immunoSEQ multiplex PCR; TCRdb stores in-frame clones only, minus some. Of roughly 180,000 clones in the sample, approximately 84% are singletons; the top ten hold 6% to 8.5%. The sequencing sample was made of peripheral blood. The receptors stem from a human donor in a cohort sampled during active COVID-19. The CDR3 runs from the conserved cysteine through the conserved F or W. D genes are given only for firm matches. The size of a clone is reported for some rows only, either as once, few or many, or as a class for expanded clones.

d_call clone_size j_call v_call cdr3_aa cdr3_nt
TRBD1 . TRBJ1-1 TRBV6-6 CASSYPTGGVNTEAFF TGTGCCAGCAGTTACCCTACAGGGGGAGTGAACACTGAAGCTTTCTTT
TRBD1 once TRBJ1-4 TRBV7-9 CASSFRTGMREKLFF TGTGCCAGCAGCTTCCGGACAGGGATGCGGGAAAAACTGTTTTTT
. . TRBJ1-4 TRBV19 CASRRTDTNEKLFF TGTGCCAGTAGACGGACAGACACTAATGAAAAACTGTTTTTT
. . TRBJ1-1 TRBV29-1 CSAAGLGNTEAFF TGCAGCGCGGCGGGACTCGGGAACACTGAAGCTTTCTTT
. . TRBJ2-2 TRBV2 CASRNRGGAGELFF TGTGCCAGCAGGAACAGGGGGGGCGCCGGGGAGCTGTTTTTT
. once TRBJ1-4 TRBV5-6 CASSSDSAATNEKLFF TGTGCCAGCAGTTCTGACAGTGCCGCAACTAATGAAAAACTGTTTTTT
. once TRBJ1-2 TRBV19 CASSNGEPRGKGYTF TGTGCCAGTAGCAACGGGGAGCCCCGTGGTAAGGGCTACACCTTC
. . TRBJ2-7 TRBV19 CASSFESSYEQYF TGTGCCAGTAGTTTTGAGAGTTCCTACGAGCAGTACTTC
. . TRBJ2-2 TRBV14 CASSQDEGVIGELFF TGTGCCAGCAGCCAAGATGAAGGGGTGATCGGGGAGCTGTTTTTT
. . TRBJ1-6 TRBV9 CASSVGRENSPLHF TGTGCCAGCAGCGTAGGTAGGGAGAATTCACCCCTCCACTTT
. . TRBJ1-1 TRBV13 CASSLGRLEAFF TGTGCCAGCAGCTTAGGCCGCCTAGAAGCTTTCTTT
TRBD1 . TRBJ1-2 TRBV28 CASSRDRDTNYGYTF TGTGCCAGCAGTCGCGACAGGGACACTAACTATGGCTACACCTTC
TRBD1 few TRBJ1-2 TRBV7-8 CASSFGWGLTGDGYTF TGTGCCAGCAGCTTCGGCTGGGGACTGACAGGGGATGGCTACACCTTC
. . TRBJ2-7 TRBV4-1 CASSQALRGADEQYF TGCGCCAGCAGCCAAGCCCTACGGGGGGCCGACGAGCAGTACTTC
TRBD1 . TRBJ1-5 TRBV6-6 CASRRTGRSPQHF TGTGCCAGCAGACGGACAGGGAGAAGCCCCCAGCATTTT
. . TRBJ1-1 TRBV11-2 CASSLVGRRGTEAFF TGTGCCAGCAGCTTAGTGGGCCGGAGGGGCACTGAAGCTTTCTTT
TRBD1 . TRBJ2-5 TRBV2 CASSDRDRGKTQYF TGTGCCAGCAGTGACCGGGACAGGGGGAAGACCCAGTACTTC
. . TRBJ1-5 TRBV10-3 CAIKPEEEDQPQHF TGTGCCATCAAACCGGAGGAAGAGGATCAGCCCCAGCATTTT
TRBD1 few TRBJ2-7 TRBV2 CASSQTGVSYEQYF TGTGCCAGCAGCCAGACAGGGGTCAGCTACGAGCAGTACTTC
. . TRBJ2-1 TRBV7-7 CASSPGTFNEQFF TGTGCTAGCAGCCCCGGGACATTCAATGAGCAGTTCTTC
TRBD1 . TRBJ2-3 TRBV5-5 CASSLETGGSTDTQYF TGTGCCAGCAGCTTGGAGACAGGGGGTAGCACAGATACGCAGTATTTT
TRBD1 . TRBJ1-3 TRBV11-2 CASSGPPGGFSGNTIYF TGTGCCAGCAGCGGCCCCCCAGGGGGCTTTTCTGGAAACACCATATATTTT
TRBD2 once TRBJ2-3 TRBV20-1 CSASPASGGADTQYF TGCAGTGCTAGTCCTGCTAGCGGGGGGGCAGATACGCAGTATTTT
. . TRBJ1-1 TRBV10-3 CATSGGVNTEAFF TGTGCCACCTCGGGGGGAGTGAACACTGAAGCTTTCTTT
TRBD1 . TRBJ2-7 TRBV5-1 CASSPGTGEEQYF TGCGCCAGCAGCCCGGGGACAGGGGAAGAGCAGTACTTC
TRBD2 . TRBJ2-3 TRBV7-3 CASSLGPLAGGRTDTQYF TGTGCCAGCAGCTTAGGCCCTTTAGCGGGGGGCCGCACAGATACGCAGTATTTT
. . TRBJ2-3 TRBV6-2/TRBV6-3 CASSYGGSTDTQYF TGTGCCAGCAGTTATGGGGGGAGCACAGATACGCAGTATTTT
TRBD1 . TRBJ2-7 TRBV29-1 CSVAGTDSYEQYF TGCAGCGTGGCAGGGACAGACTCCTACGAGCAGTACTTC
. . TRBJ2-7 TRBV7-2 CASSLAGGRKAYEQYF TGTGCCAGCAGCTTAGCAGGAGGCCGGAAGGCCTACGAGCAGTACTTC
. once TRBJ2-7 TRBV30 CAWSQGGSYEQYF TGTGCCTGGTCCCAAGGGGGTTCCTACGAGCAGTACTTC
. . TRBJ2-7 TRBV7-8 CASSPRGGTGSYEQYF TGTGCCAGCAGCCCCAGGGGGGGGACAGGATCCTACGAGCAGTACTTC
TRBD1 . TRBJ1-1 TRBV3-1/TRBV3-2 CASSLTGADTEAFF TGTGCCAGCAGCCTCACAGGGGCGGACACTGAAGCTTTCTTT
. . TRBJ1-3 TRBV18 CASSPNPGDDSGNTIYF TGTGCCAGCTCACCAAATCCGGGGGACGACTCTGGAAACACCATATATTTT
. . TRBJ1-6 TRBV7-3 CASSLGPGYNSPLHF TGTGCCAGCAGCTTAGGTCCGGGGTATAATTCACCCCTCCACTTT
TRBD1 . TRBJ2-7 TRBV7-8 CASSLERGLYYEQYF TGTGCCAGCAGCTTAGAAAGGGGGCTCTACTACGAGCAGTACTTC